The 26 T cell receptor beta chains reported below all come from one sample, sequenced in a study of regulatory T cells in long-lasting Graves disease. iRepertoire HTBI primers and Arm-PCR of CDR3 regions built TCR beta libraries. TCRdb reprocessed the multiplex PCR reads via MiXCR and lists one record per CDR3 protein. The top ten clones hold 25% to 30% of a sample with fewer than 400,000 distinct CDR3 sequences, around 20% of them seen once. This sample's time point: persistent/refractory GD, antithyroid drugs over 5 years with positive TRAb. From RNA extracted from PBMCs, the TCR library was made. Sequencing was performed on peripheral blood mononuclear cells (PBMCs), taken when the disease was refractory, from a patient treated with antithyroid drugs. The receptors come from a female donor with Graves disease.

This clonotype showed up many times. V is TRBV12-3 or TRBV12-4 and J is TRBJ1-5, with D hard to call. With 6 bases removed from V and 2 bases from J, the gap between germline ends came to 8 bases. CDR3 length equals 13 residues. The CDR3 DNA sequence: TGTGCCAGCAGCTTAACAGGCAATCAGCCCCAGCATTTT. It is translated as CASSLTGNQPQHF.

Many counts were recorded for this clonotype. This rearrangement joins TRBV28 to TRBJ2-7, with 7 bases fitting TRBD1. From germline, CDR1 is MDHEN and CDR2 SYDVKM. The V gene end was trimmed by 4 bases and the J gene end by 2 bases; junction bases not matched to a gene: 5. This CDR3 spans 14 amino acids. CDR3 region: CASSSPTGPYEQYF. CDR3 DNA: TGTGCCAGCAGTTCCCCGACAGGGCCCTACGAGCAGTACTTC.

Ten or more counts support this clonotype. This rearrangement joins TRBV3-1 to TRBJ2-2; D is unclear. The CDR3 runs 15 residues. The germline V gene has CDR1 LGHDT and CDR2 YNNKEL (reference sequence). The V gene lost 1 base and the J gene lost 0 bases, with 6 bases spanning the gap. CDR3 DNA sequence: TGTGCCAGCAGCCAAGGCCTAACGAACACCGGGGAGCTGTTTTTT. Translation: CASSQGLTNTGELFF.

There are many counts of this clonotype. The V and J genes are TRBV27 and TRBJ2-4, with TRBD1 as a possible D gene (5 bases). Germline CDR1 is MNHEY and CDR2 is SMNVEV (reference sequence). V lost 0 bases to trimming and J lost 8 bases, with 11 bases between them. This CDR3 spans 14 amino acids. Written as DNA, the CDR3 is TGTGCCAGCAGTTTATCAGCAGGGTTGGACATTCAGTACTTC. This sequence encodes CASSLSAGLDIQYF.

On this clonotype itself: The CDR3 does not end in the conserved phenylalanine or tryptophan, so this is likely a read error. The chain recombines TRBV7-9 with TRBJ1-3; D not resolved. Germline V CDR1 and CDR2: SEHNR, FQNEAQ (reference sequence). This CDR3 spans 12 amino acids. V dropped 5 bases and J dropped 7 bases, with 9 bases sitting between them. The CDR3 sequence: CASSTGRNTIYL. For the CDR3, the DNA is TGTGCCAGCAGCACGGGGAGGAACACCATATATCTT.

This clonotype was recorded a few times. This sequence joins TRBV4-2 and TRBJ2-7; tentative D call: TRBD2 (5 bases). Germline V gene sequence: CDR1 LGHNA, CDR2 YNFKEQ. The length of the CDR3 is 15 residues. Between the trimmed V and J ends, which lost 3 bases and 7 bases, there was a span of 19 bases. The CDR3 DNA follows: TGTGCCAGCAGCCACTCCGGACGGGATATGGGGGAGCAGTACTTC. Amino acid sequence: CASSHSGRDMGEQYF.

Many counts were recorded for this clonotype. The chain joins TRBV12-3 or TRBV12-4 to TRBJ2-7; a weak D match, TRBD2 (5 bases). The CDR3 runs to 12 residues. Trimming cost V 4 bases and J 7 bases, with 11 bases left between them. This CDR3 reads CASSYGVGEQYF. In nucleotides, the CDR3 is TGTGCCAGCAGTTACGGGGTTGGGGAGCAGTACTTC.

This clonotype was picked up many times. CDR3 bases: TGTGCCAGCAGTGTGGCCAGGACCTACGAGCAGTACTTC. Amino acid sequence: CASSVARTYEQYF. V and J are TRBV6-1 and TRBJ2-7; no clear D gene. V lost 4 bases to trimming and J lost 2 bases, with 9 bases between them. Per the germline V gene, CDR1 is MNHNS and CDR2 is SASEGT. CDR3 size: 13 residues.

CDR3 in amino acids: CSATIAGGPHEQYF. In DNA, the CDR3 is TGCAGTGCTACCATAGCGGGAGGGCCCCACGAGCAGTACTTC. V is TRBV20-1 and J is TRBJ2-7; 11 bases agree with TRBD2. V lost 4 bases and J lost 5; bases outside the gene matches: 7. The germline gives CDR1 DFQATT, CDR2 SNEGSKA (reference sequence). This CDR3 contains 14 residues.

This clonotype was recorded many times. The J gene is TRBJ1-2, the V gene TRBV6-1; 8 bases fit TRBD1. With V trimmed by 6 bases and J by 4 bases, 7 bases remained unmatched. The CDR3 has 14 residues. Germline V CDR1 and CDR2: MNHNS, SASEGT. In DNA, the CDR3 is TGTGCCAGCAGGAACAGGGGGACTACCTATGGCTACACCTTC. This sequence encodes CASRNRGTTYGYTF.

This clonotype was detected ten times or more. The chain joins TRBV7-2 to TRBJ2-2; D is unresolved. Germline CDR1 and CDR2: SGHTA and FQGNSA. The CDR3 is 17 amino acids. The V end was cut by 0 bases, the J end by 1 base, with 12 bases between. CDR3 sequence: CASSLAGGVGNTGELFF. The CDR3 DNA is TGTGCCAGCAGCTTAGCGGGCGGAGTGGGGAACACCGGGGAGCTGTTTTTT.

A few counts support this clonotype. The chain is built from TRBV11-2 and TRBJ2-7, with D perhaps matching TRBD2 (6 bases). V gave up 4 bases and J gave up 3 bases, with 16 bases separating them. The CDR3 sequence is 15 residues long. Germline values: CDR1 SGHAT, CDR2 FQNNGV. The CDR3 region has the DNA TGTGCCAGCAGCTCCCTTTGGAGGGGAGGCTACGAGCAGTACTTC. This codes for CASSSLWRGGYEQYF. The full variable domain, in which reference TRBV11-2 and TRBJ2-7 provide the parts outside the CDR3, is EAGVAQSPRYKIIEKRQSVAFWCNPISGHATLYWYQQILGQGPKLLIQFQNNGVVDDSQLPKDRFSAERLKGVDSTLKIQPAKLEDSAVYLCASSSLWRGGYEQYFGPGTRLTVT.

This clonotype has ten or more counts. The chain links TRBV30 to TRBJ1-2; D remains unclear. CDR1 is GTSNPN, CDR2 SVGIG, per germline (reference sequence). The V end was cut by 0 bases, the J end by 10 bases, with 9 bases between. The CDR3 has 11 residues. CDR3 region: CAWSVSRHYTF. CDR3 nucleotides: TGTGCCTGGAGTGTAAGCAGGCACTACACCTTC.

This clonotype was counted at least ten times. The chain joins TRBV28 to TRBJ1-4; D is ambiguous. The V end lost 6 bases, the J end lost 4 bases, and 12 bases lay between the germline ends. The CDR3 loop spans 14 amino acids. Germline CDR1 reads MDHEN; CDR2 reads SYDVKM. CDR3: CASSPRPLNEKLFF. Written as DNA, the CDR3 is TGTGCCAGCAGCCCCCGGCCTCTTAATGAAAAACTGTTTTTT.

This clonotype has at least ten counts. The chain carries TRBV11-2 and TRBJ2-6; 10 bases agree with TRBD2. Germline-derived CDR1 and CDR2 are SGHAT and FQNNGV. This CDR3 is 17 amino acids long. V was pared by 5 bases and J by 4 bases, with 8 bases of the junction left unmatched. CDR3 region: CASSSGRGEGGANVLTF. The CDR3 DNA is TGTGCCAGCAGCAGCGGGAGGGGCGAGGGGGGGGCCAACGTCCTGACTTTC.

This rearrangement joins TRBV19 to TRBJ1-3, with D hard to call. This CDR3 has 17 amino acids. Trimming removed 3 bases at V and 0 bases at J, with 15 bases between. The germline V gene has CDR1 LNHDA and CDR2 SQIVND (reference sequence). Written as DNA, the CDR3 is TGTGCCAGTAGTATTTTGGTTTTTGGGAGCTCTGGAAACACCATATATTTT. It codes for CASSILVFGSSGNTIYF.

The rearrangement links TRBV20-1 to TRBJ2-7, with TRBD2 matching over 11 bases. Trimming removed 5 bases from V and 6 bases from J; junction bases left unmatched: 9. The CDR3 runs to 14 residues. Germline V gene lookup returns CDR1 DFQATT and CDR2 SNEGSKA (reference sequence). In DNA form, the CDR3 reads TGCAGTGCTGCTCTTAGCGGGAGGGCCTCCGAGCAGTACTTC. This encodes CSAALSGRASEQYF.

This sequence joins TRBV28 and TRBJ2-7; TRBD1 is a possible D gene (6 bases). The CDR3 extends over 18 amino acids. Per the germline V gene, CDR1 is MDHEN and CDR2 is SYDVKM. V lost 1 base, J lost 3 bases, and 22 bases lay in between. CDR3 nucleotides: TGTGCCAGCAGTTTATTCGGGGTCCGGGACATGGTAAGCTACGAGCAGTACTTC. Protein sequence: CASSLFGVRDMVSYEQYF.

This clonotype appeared many times. This chain links TRBV10-3 with TRBJ1-6, with 10 bases lining up with TRBD1. V trimming: 11 bases; J trimming: 8 bases; junction bases outside the gene matches: 9. The CDR3 spans 14 residues. The V gene's germline CDR1 is ENHRY and CDR2 SYGVKD. The CDR3 DNA sequence: TGTGCCGGAGCAACCGGGACAGGGGATTCACCCCTCCACTTT. This gives the protein CAGATGTGDSPLHF.

This clonotype was detected many times. V usage is TRBV15 and J usage is TRBJ2-7; TRBD1 agrees at 9 bases. Germline V gives CDR1 LNHNV, CDR2 YYDKDF (reference sequence). The J segment lost 6 bases and the V segment lost 0 bases, leaving 12 bases of the junction unmatched. The CDR3 is made up of 17 amino acids. CDR3 loop: CATSREPQGALPSEQYF. The CDR3 DNA reads as TGTGCCACCAGCAGAGAACCACAGGGGGCCCTACCGAGCGAGCAGTACTTC.

This clonotype was recorded many times. V is TRBV7-2 and J is TRBJ2-7, with TRBD2 identical over 10 bases. V was clipped by 1 base and J by 2 bases; unmatched bases: 2. This CDR3 region has 15 residues. Germline CDR1 is SGHTA and CDR2 is FQGNSA. In nucleotides, the CDR3 is TGTGCCAGCAGCTTAGTAGCGGGGGGCACCTACGAGCAGTACTTC. The encoded protein is CASSLVAGGTYEQYF.

V and J are TRBV4-1 and TRBJ2-7; no definite D call. There are 15 residues in the CDR3. From germline, CDR1 is MGHRA and CDR2 YSYEKL. Trimming shortened V by 7 bases and J by 0 bases, and 16 bases separated the two germline ends. The CDR3 DNA sequence: TGCGCCAGCAAAAAAGAGAGTACTGGCTCCTACGAGCAGTACTTC. Protein product: CASKKESTGSYEQYF.

This clonotype was detected only a few times. The chain combines TRBV6-1 with TRBJ2-3, with D maybe TRBD2 (6 bases). V was trimmed by 11 bases and J by 6 bases, leaving 15 bases between them. This CDR3 is built from 12 residues. Germline CDR1 and CDR2: MNHNS and SASEGT. CDR3 residues: CAAAGPMDTQYF. CDR3 nucleotides: TGTGCCGCTGCGGGGCCCATGGATACGCAGTATTTT.

In its sample, this clonotype was seen a few times. This sequence joins TRBV28 and TRBJ1-5, with TRBD1 matching 11 bases. After removal of 3 bases from V and 11 bases from J, the junction contained 9 bases not matched to a gene. The germline CDR1 and CDR2 sequences are MDHEN and SYDVKM. This CDR3 has 15 amino acids. CDR3 residues: CASSFRTGGPTAQHF. CDR3 bases: TGTGCCAGCAGTTTCCGGACAGGGGGCCCCACGGCCCAGCATTTT.

This clonotype was counted only a few times. The chain joins TRBV19 to TRBJ2-2, with TRBD1 matching over 7 bases. Germline loops: CDR1 LNHDA, CDR2 SQIVND (reference sequence). J gave up 4 bases and V 6 bases, and 11 bases lay outside the gene matches. The length of the CDR3 is 16 residues. The CDR3 spells CASSRPGQSTTGELFF. CDR3 DNA: TGTGCCAGTAGCCGACCGGGACAGTCGACCACCGGGGAGCTGTTTTTT.

This chain links TRBV4-1 with TRBJ1-2, with 7 bases lining up with TRBD1. CDR1 and CDR2 (germline): MGHRA, YSYEKL. After removal of 0 bases from V and 6 bases from J, the junction contained 7 bases not matched to a gene. There are 15 residues in the CDR3. The CDR3 is CASSQDPQGNNGYTF. CDR3 nucleotides: TGCGCCAGCAGCCAAGACCCACAGGGGAATAATGGCTACACCTTC.